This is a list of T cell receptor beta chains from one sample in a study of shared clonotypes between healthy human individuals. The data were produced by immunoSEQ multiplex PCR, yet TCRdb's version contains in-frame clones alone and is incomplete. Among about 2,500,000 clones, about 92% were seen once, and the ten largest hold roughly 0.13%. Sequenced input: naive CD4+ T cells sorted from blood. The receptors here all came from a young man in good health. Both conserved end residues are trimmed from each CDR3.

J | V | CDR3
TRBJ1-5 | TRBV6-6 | ASIYGQGSDQPQH
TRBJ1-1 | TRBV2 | ASAVFDEAF
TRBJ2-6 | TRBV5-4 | ASSRTQVISGANVLT
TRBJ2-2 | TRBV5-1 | ASSLLPGSNTGELF
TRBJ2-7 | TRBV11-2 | ASSPGQGIYEQY
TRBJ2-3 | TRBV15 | ATERGGVIDTQY
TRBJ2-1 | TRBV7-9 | ASSWDRGPTYNEQF
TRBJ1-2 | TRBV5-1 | ASRTGGADYGYT
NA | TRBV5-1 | ASSNRDRAEQY
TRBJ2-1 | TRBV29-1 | SVEGASSYNEQF
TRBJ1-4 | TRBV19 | ASSTPGSSNEKLF
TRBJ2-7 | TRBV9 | ASSRGVDEQY
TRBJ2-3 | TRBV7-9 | ASSLVTDRDTQY
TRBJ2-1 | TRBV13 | ASSLLDYNEQF
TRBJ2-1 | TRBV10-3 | AISEGLGEQF
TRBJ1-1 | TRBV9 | ASSAEVHRNTEAF
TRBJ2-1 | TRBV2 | ASIYLLAAEQF
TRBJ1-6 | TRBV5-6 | ASSLVGVKSSPLH
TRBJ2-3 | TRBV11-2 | ASSFVGGTDTQY
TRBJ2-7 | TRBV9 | ASSPRGTGPLEQY
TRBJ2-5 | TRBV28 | ASSLWPGGGETQY
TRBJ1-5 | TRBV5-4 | ASSSDRCNQPQH
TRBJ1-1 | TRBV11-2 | ASGQRSTEAF
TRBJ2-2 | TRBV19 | ASSPGLAGNTGELF
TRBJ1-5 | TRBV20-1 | SAKNQPQH
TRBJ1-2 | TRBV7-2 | ASSPTELNGYT
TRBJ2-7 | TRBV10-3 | AISVGLAGVFSYEQY
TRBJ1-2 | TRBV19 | ASSIRGANYGYT
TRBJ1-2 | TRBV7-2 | ASSLGGGGPNYGYT
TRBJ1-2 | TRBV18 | ASSLPDRGSYGYT
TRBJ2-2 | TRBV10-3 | AITPRDHTGELF
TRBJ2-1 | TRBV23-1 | ASGHGTSGVSYNEQF
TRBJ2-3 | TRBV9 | ASSATSLTDTQY
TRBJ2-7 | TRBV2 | ATRTSEGSYEQY
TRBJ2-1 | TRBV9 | ASSPEGTSGSNEQF
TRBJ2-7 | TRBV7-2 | ASSSWDRGHEQY
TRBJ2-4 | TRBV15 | ATSTLRLAGNKNIQY
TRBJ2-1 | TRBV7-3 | ASSFLAGGPHEQF
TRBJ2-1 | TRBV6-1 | ASSAWPYNEQF
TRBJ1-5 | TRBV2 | ASSGDRLYEGNQPQH
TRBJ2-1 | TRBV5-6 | ASILQGGNEQF
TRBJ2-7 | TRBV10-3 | AISEGQGYEQY